The sequence of this T cell receptor beta chain was determined in a study of T cell repertoires in cytomegalovirus infection. Study as a whole: Carrying CMV and the relevant HLA type showed in public TCR beta signatures.

A single record per CDR3 protein comes from TCRdb applying MiXCR to the reads. This table has hundreds of thousands of distinct CDR3 sequences, around a third appearing once. This clonotype qualifies as medium-sized. Its antigen is currently unknown. The sequence was collected from a human donor in good health (CMV status not recorded). Some clones in this sample may be carry-over from other donors' samples. The source material was cultured CD8+ T cells from PBMCs, sampled from culture after CMV antigen stimulation.

The CDR3 DNA reads as TGTGCCAGCAGCTTACCGGGACAGTCATCTCCCGGGGAGCTGTTTTTT. Residues: CASSLPGQSSPGELFF. The J gene is TRBJ2-2, the V gene TRBV7-3, with 7 nucleotides matching TRBD1. CDR1 SGHTA and CDR2 FQGTGA come from the germline V gene. The CDR3 has 16 residues. V trimming: 2 bases; J trimming: 6 bases; junction bases outside the gene matches: 9.